This T cell receptor (beta chain) was obtained from a study of cytomegalovirus exposure and HLA in healthy donors. Amplification used 60 Vbeta primers and 13 Jbeta primers. The protocol was immunoSEQ multiplex PCR, while the TCRdb copy is restricted to in-frame clones and leaves out a portion. The sample lists 170,000 or so clones; around 77% were seen once. As for this clone: Its target is not known.

The CDR3 totals 15 residues. CDR1 is MNHEY, CDR2 SMNVEV, per germline (reference sequence). Trimming took 5 bases from V and 0 from J; bases not matched to a gene: 5. Study observations and caveats: Later work found that TCR association rates differed between HLA loci; DRB1 had the most and HLA-C the fewest. Excluded were some V segments that proved indistinguishable, including TRBV6-2 and TRBV6-3. TCR beta sequences reportedly predicted most subjects' HLA-A and HLA-B alleles accurately.

What was sequenced was PBMCs. The V call is TRBV27, the J call TRBJ2-7; 9 bases map to TRBD1. The sequence was obtained from a woman aged 30 to 39 in good health and CMV-seronegative. The CDR3 loop is CASSPGTGFSYEQYF. DNA for the CDR3: TGTGCCAGCAGTCCAGGGACAGGGTTCTCCTACGAGCAGTACTTC.